Listed below are T cell receptor beta chains from one sample, sequenced in a study of regulatory T cells in long-lasting Graves disease. Each CDR3 protein gets one entry after TCRdb re-called the multiplex PCR reads with MiXCR. The sample carries a few hundred thousand distinct CDR3 sequences, 20% to 25% recorded once. Here the sequenced sample was peripheral blood mononuclear cells (PBMCs), taken when the disease was refractory, from a patient treated with antithyroid drugs. The receptors originated from a female donor with Graves disease. Both conserved end residues are part of each CDR3. Some rows have no size entry. The others give once, few or many, or a class for an expanded clone.

v_call,clone_size,j_call,cdr3_aa
TRBV19,-,TRBJ1-4,CASSILGTGGESEKLFF
TRBV15,-,TRBJ2-7,CATSAGRNYEQYF
TRBV4-3,-,TRBJ2-7,CASSQERAAGYEQYF
TRBV2,many,TRBJ1-5,CASRVGQHKNQPQHF
TRBV28,-,TRBJ1-3,CASSTGQRVTDTIYF
TRBV20-1,-,TRBJ1-1,CSARGTVNEAFF
TRBV12-3/TRBV12-4,many,TRBJ1-1,CASSLETVNTEAFF
TRBV14,once,TRBJ2-7,CASSPRDAREQYF
TRBV20-1,few,TRBJ2-7,CSASLEVAGAAYEQYF
TRBV7-2,many,TRBJ2-5,CASSLIPAAETQYF
TRBV12-3/TRBV12-4,-,TRBJ2-1,CASSSRTGGIYNEQFF
TRBV3-1,few,TRBJ1-2,CASSPPPTQGARGYTF
TRBV7-9,few,TRBJ2-5,CASSRTSPGVDYSWETQYF
TRBV5-1,-,TRBJ1-4,CASSSHPGSGEKLFF
TRBV6-1,many,TRBJ1-1,CASSEGGTGNEAFF
TRBV5-1,-,TRBJ2-2,CASSLATAPSNTGELFF
TRBV20-1,many,TRBJ2-6,CSAHALSGANVLTF
TRBV5-1,many,TRBJ1-1,CASSLSQGRLTEAFF
TRBV2,many,TRBJ1-4,CASRVRRANEKLFF
TRBV20-1,many,TRBJ2-5,CSAGLAGVKETQYF
TRBV5-1,-,TRBJ2-7,CASSLSTMVEQYF
TRBV7-2,-,TRBJ1-1,CASSRDGGTVEAFF
TRBV27,many,TRBJ2-2,CASSPHLQVTGELFF
TRBV30,few,TRBJ1-4,CAWGSNEKLFF
TRBV7-9,-,TRBJ1-1,CASSLRQGVTEAFF
TRBV28,many,TRBJ2-7,CASKFRRQGLHEQYF
TRBV10-3,few,TRBJ2-2,CAMGQDRVIGELFF
TRBV14,few,TRBJ2-5,CASSQAVALGTQYF
TRBV20-1,many,TRBJ1-4,CSARQVAEKLFF
TRBV29-1,-,TRBJ1-2,CSVYSMTDGYTF
TRBV28,many,TRBJ2-5,CASSWGSVAGVLETQYF
TRBV28,-,TRBJ2-5,CASSFPTSSQETQYF
TRBV5-5,once,TRBJ2-7,CASSLMAWTSGTSEQYF
TRBV20-1,-,TRBJ2-7,CSAAKGLAGDYEQYF
TRBV29-1,-,TRBJ2-5,CSVGERETQYF
TRBV14,-,TRBJ1-1,CASSRTGSPSAEAFF
TRBV5-4,-,TRBJ2-5,CASSLGGRASMLETQYF
TRBV2,many,TRBJ1-1,CASRRDPMNTEAFF
TRBV20-1,-,TRBJ2-7,CSAEDRTDEQCF
TRBV2,many,TRBJ1-2,CASSEHGNYGYTF
TRBV9,once,TRBJ2-7,CASSVGGRSTYEQYF
TRBV18,-,TRBJ1-1,CASSPSNRYTEAFF